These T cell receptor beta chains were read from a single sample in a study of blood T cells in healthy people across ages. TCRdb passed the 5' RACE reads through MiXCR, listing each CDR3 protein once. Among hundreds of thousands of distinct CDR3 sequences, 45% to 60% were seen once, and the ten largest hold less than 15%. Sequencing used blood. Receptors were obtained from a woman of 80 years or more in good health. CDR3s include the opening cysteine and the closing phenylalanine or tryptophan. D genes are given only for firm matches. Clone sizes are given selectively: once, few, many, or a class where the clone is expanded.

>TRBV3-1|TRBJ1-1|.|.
TGTGCCAGCAGCGTCCGGGGAGGGGAAAGTGAAGCTTTCTTT
CASSVRGGESEAFF
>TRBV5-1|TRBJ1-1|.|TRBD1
TGCGCCAGCAGCATCCTCGGGACAGGGCTTAATGAAGCTTTCTTT
CASSILGTGLNEAFF
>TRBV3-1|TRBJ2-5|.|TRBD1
TGTGCCAGCAAGAGGACAGGGTCGAAAGAGACCCAGTACTTC
CASKRTGSKETQYF
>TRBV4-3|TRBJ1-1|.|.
TGCGCCAGCAGCGAAGGAATCCCAAGGAACACTGAAGCTTTCTTT
CASSEGIPRNTEAFF
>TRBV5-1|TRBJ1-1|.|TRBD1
TGCGCCAGCAGCCCGGGACAGTCCTTGGTTCTGGCGGCGGCTTTCTTT
CASSPGQSLVLAAAFF
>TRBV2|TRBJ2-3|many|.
TGTGCCAGTTACAGGTCCCCCATCACAGATACGCAGTATTTT
CASYRSPITDTQYF
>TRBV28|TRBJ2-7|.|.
TGTGCCAGTAGTGTAAGCTCCCGCTACGAGCAGTACTTC
CASSVSSRYEQYF
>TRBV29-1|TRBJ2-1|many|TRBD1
TGCAGCGTTGTGGACAGGTGGGGCAATGAGCAGTTCTTC
CSVVDRWGNEQFF
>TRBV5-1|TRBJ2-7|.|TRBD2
TGCGCCAGCAGCTTGGGGTTGTTGGGACTAGCGGGGGAGCAGTACTTC
CASSLGLLGLAGEQYF
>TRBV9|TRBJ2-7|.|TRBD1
TGTGCCAGCAGCGTAGGGACAGGGAACTCCTACGAGCAGTACTTC
CASSVGTGNSYEQYF
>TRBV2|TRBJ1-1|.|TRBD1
TGTGCCAGCACACGACAGGGGGGTGGAACTGAAGCTTTCTTT
CASTRQGGGTEAFF
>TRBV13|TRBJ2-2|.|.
TGTGCCAGCAGCTTACGAGGGCTGAACACCAGGGAGCTGTTTTTT
CASSLRGLNTRELFF
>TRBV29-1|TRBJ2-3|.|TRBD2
TGCAGCGTTCCGGGACTAGCGGGAGGGCGAGATACGCAGTATTTT
CSVPGLAGGRDTQYF
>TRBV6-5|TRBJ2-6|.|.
TGTGCCAGCAGTTACTCTCGAGGGATCTCTGGGGCCAACGTCCTGACTTTC
CASSYSRGISGANVLTF
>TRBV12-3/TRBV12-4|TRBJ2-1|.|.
TGTGCCAGCAGTTTGGGGGACTCCCACAATGAGCAGTTCTTC
CASSLGDSHNEQFF
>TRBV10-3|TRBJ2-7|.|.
TGTGCCATCAGTGAGTCGTCCCGAGGGGGACGAAACGAGCAGTACTTC
CAISESSRGGRNEQYF
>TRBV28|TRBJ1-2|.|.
TGTGCCAGCATCCCGACGGGCTACTATGGCTACACCTTC
CASIPTGYYGYTF
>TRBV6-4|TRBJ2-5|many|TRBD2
TGTGCCAGCAGTGTCACTAGCGGGAATTTAGAGACCCAGTACTTC
CASSVTSGNLETQYF
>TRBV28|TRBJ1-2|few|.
TGTGCTACCGATTTCCCTAACTATGGCTACACCTTC
CATDFPNYGYTF